This T cell receptor beta chain was sequenced for a study of blood T cell repertoires in COVID-19 (dated by TCRdb to 2020 to 2021). Context from the whole study: Samples from collaborators originated in the United States, Italy and Spain and spanned both the acute and convalescent phases of COVID-19. Subjects who had been exposed to COVID-19, were actively infected with it, or had recovered from it provided the deeply sampled blood TCRbeta repertoires that made up the dataset. The samples were drawn from two sources: the first 160 participants of the ongoing ImmuneRACE study, and over 1,000 subjects contributed by 6 global collaborators. Nearly every sample came with metadata listing a de-identified subject ID, COVID-19 status, age in years and sex. The repertoires were made available in a free public database intended to serve as a resource for research on the immune response to SARS-CoV-2. Where HLA class I and class II types were available, the types were taken from metadata supplied by the sample provider, not from assay-based typing. The prospective study material was composed of cDNA or gDNA derived from T cells, B-cell-depleted T cells, or PBMCs.

As to this clone: Its cognate antigen has yet to be identified. Per-base qualities were not stored, and no clone one base away is much larger.

On the study overall, not on this receptor specifically: The amount of clinical and demographic metadata varied by source and participant and was provided uncurated.

From a lookup of the germline V gene, CDR1 and CDR2 are MNHNS and SASEGT. V ends up 3 bases short and J 5 bases short, with an unmatched junction base count of 12. Inclusive of the bounding cysteine and phenylalanine, the CDR3 is 16 residues long. Kept here is only the CDR3 DNA, which spans 48 bases and is read in frame from base 1. Whole blood was collected in K2EDTA tubes by collaborating institutions according to the institutions' own protocols. For TCRbeta analysis, collaborators shipped samples as frozen whole blood, isolated PBMCs, or DNA extracted from either of those sample types. TCRbeta CDR3 regions were amplified from genomic DNA using the immunoSEQ Assay, a bias-controlled multiplex PCR. As for the original processing: The number of nucleated cells in each sample was estimated by amplification of reference gene primers within the assay. To quantify the absolute abundance of each unique TCRbeta CDR3 rearrangement, sequence reads were collapsed and filtered. For each sample, productive Simpson clonality was calculated as the square root of Simpson's diversity index across productive rearrangements. The clones in this table, taken by TCRdb from immuneACCESS, are in-frame only. Not every clone is retained; where verified, under half of the shortfall comes from an unresolved V gene, and the cause of the rest is unknown. The DNA gave D and trimming, while V, J and clone size come from that table. The sample table lists some 150,000 clones, around four fifths of them with a count of one. 2.2% of the sample rests with the top ten.

This TCR derives from an older man with acute or convalescent COVID-19. Recombination joined TRBV6-1 with TRBJ2-7; TRBD1 agrees with 8 junctional bases. What was sequenced was peripheral blood. The CDR3 here reads CASSDTSRGQGHEQYF. In nucleotides, the sequence is TGTGCCAGCAGTGACACGTCCAGGGGGCAGGGCCACGAGCAGTACTTC.